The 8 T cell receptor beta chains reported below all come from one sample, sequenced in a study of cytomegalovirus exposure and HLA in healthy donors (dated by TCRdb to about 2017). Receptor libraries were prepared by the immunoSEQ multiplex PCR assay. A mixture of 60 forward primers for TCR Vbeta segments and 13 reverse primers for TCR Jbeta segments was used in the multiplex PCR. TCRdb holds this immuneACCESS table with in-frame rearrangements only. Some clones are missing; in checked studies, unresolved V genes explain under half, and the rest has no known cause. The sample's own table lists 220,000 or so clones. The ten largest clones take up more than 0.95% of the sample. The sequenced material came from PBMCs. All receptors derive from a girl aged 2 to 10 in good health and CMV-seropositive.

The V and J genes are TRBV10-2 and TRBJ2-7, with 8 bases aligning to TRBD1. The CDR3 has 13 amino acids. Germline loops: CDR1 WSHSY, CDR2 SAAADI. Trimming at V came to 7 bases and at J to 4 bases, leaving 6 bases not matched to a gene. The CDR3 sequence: CASNRDRQYEQYF. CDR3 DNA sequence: TGCGCCAGCAATCGGGACAGGCAATACGAGCAGTACTTC.

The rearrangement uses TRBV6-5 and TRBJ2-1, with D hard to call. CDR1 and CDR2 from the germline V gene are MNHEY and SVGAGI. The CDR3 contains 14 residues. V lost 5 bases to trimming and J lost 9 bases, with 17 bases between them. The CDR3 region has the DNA TGTGCCAGCAGTCCTCATATAGTTCGAGGTGAGCAGTTCTTC. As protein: CASSPHIVRGEQFF.

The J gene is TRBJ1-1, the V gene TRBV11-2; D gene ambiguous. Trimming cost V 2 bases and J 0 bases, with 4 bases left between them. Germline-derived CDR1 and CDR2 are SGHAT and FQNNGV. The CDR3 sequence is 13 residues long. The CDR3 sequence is CASSLLLNTEAFF. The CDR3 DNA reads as TGTGCCAGCAGCTTACTTCTGAACACTGAAGCTTTCTTT.

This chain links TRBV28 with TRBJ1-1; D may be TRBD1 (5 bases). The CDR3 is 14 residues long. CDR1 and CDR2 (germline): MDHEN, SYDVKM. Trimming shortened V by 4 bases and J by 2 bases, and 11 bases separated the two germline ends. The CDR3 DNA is TGTGCCAGCAGTTCAGGACACGATAACACTGAAGCTTTCTTT. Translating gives CASSSGHDNTEAFF.

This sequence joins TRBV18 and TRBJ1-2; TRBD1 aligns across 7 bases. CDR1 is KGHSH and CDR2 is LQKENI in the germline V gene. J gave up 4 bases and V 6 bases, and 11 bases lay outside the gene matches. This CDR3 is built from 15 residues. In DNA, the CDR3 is TGTGCCAGCTCGCAGGGGGTTACCCCAAGCTATGGCTACACCTTC. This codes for CASSQGVTPSYGYTF.

The CDR3 DNA reads TGTGCCAGCAGCTTTACACAGGGTTCTAAAAACATTCAGTACTTC. Translation: CASSFTQGSKNIQYF. The gene calls are TRBV11-2 and TRBJ2-4; maybe TRBD1 (6 bases). Germline assignment: CDR1 SGHAT and CDR2 FQNNGV. The CDR3 contains 15 residues. The V and J ends lost 3 bases and 4 bases respectively, with 13 bases between them.

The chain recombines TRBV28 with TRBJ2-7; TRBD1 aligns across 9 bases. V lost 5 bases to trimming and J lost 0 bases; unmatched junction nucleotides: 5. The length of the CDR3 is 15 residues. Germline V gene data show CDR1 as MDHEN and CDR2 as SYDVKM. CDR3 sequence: CASSAKGQGSYEQYF. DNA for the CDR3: TGTGCCAGCAGTGCCAAGGGACAGGGCTCCTACGAGCAGTACTTC.

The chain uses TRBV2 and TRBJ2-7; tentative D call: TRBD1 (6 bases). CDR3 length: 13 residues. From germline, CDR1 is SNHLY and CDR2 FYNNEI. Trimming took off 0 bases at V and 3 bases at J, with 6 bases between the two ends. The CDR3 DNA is TGTGCCAGCAGTGAAGCCAGGGGCTACGAGCAGTACTTC. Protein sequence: CASSEARGYEQYF.